The text below deals with one T cell receptor (beta chain). The trim removed 5 bases at V and 5 bases at J, leaving 11 bases unmatched. In germline, CDR1 is LNHDA, CDR2 SQIVND (reference sequence). The CDR3 is 17 residues long. All enrollees were roughly 18 to 95 years old and from fewer than 30 US areas. What the recovered Cohort 3 donors had was two negative PCRs, clearance, or symptom resolution. The source of the sample is a study of blood T cell repertoires in COVID-19. Study at large: Spain, Italy and the United States supplied samples that represented acute and convalescent COVID-19. From T cells, B-cell-depleted T cells, or PBMCs came the material, which was cDNA or gDNA.

Generated by immunoSEQ multiplex PCR, the TCRdb table keeps only in-frame clones and is missing some. The table has a few hundred thousand clones, 70% to 90% seen once. V and J are TRBV19 and TRBJ2-2, with TRBD2 identical over 10 bases. Sequences were obtained from PBMCs or T cells enriched from blood (not recorded which). The TCR comes from a woman aged 25 to 39 who had recovered from COVID-19. This CDR3 is CASSRLAGVLRTGELFF. DNA of the CDR3: TGTGCCAGTAGTCGGCTAGCGGGGGTCCTGAGGACCGGGGAGCTGTTTTTT.